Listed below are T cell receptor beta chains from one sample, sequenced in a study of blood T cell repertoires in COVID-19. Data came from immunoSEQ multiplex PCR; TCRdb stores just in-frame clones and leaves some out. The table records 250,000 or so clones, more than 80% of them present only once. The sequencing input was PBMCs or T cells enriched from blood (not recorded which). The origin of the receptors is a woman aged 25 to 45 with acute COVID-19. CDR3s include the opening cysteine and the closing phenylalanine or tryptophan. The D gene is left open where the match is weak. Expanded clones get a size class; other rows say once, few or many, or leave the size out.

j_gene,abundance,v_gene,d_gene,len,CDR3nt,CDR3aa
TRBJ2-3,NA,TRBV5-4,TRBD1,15,TGTGCCAGCAGCTTCACAGGGGCGCTAGCAGATACGCAGTATTTT,CASSFTGALADTQYF
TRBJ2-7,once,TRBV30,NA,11,TGTGCCTGGAGTACAGGCTACGAGCAGTACTTC,CAWSTGYEQYF
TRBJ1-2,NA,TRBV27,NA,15,TGTGCCAGCAGTTTACGAACGGGGGAGGCTTATGGCTACACCTTC,CASSLRTGEAYGYTF
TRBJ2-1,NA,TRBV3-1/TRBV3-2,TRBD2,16,TGTGCCAGCAGCCGGTTCGGGAGGGCCGAAGTAAATGAGCAGTTCTTC,CASSRFGRAEVNEQFF
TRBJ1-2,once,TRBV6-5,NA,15,TGTGCCAGCAGTTACTCGCCGCGGGGTAACTATGGCTACACCTTC,CASSYSPRGNYGYTF
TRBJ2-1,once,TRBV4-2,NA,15,TGTGCCAGCAGCCAAGCCTGGTCGGAGGAGGGAGCAGAGTTCTTC,CASSQAWSEEGAEFF
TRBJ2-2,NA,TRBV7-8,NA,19,TGTGCCAGCAGCACCCTGGGTTATAGCGGACAACTAAACACCGGGGAGCTGTTTTTT,CASSTLGYSGQLNTGELFF
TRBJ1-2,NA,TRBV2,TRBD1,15,TGTGCCAGCAGTGAAGTCGCCAGGGGGCTCTATGGCTACACCTTC,CASSEVARGLYGYTF
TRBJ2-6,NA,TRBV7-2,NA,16,TGTGCCAGCAGCTTAACCACAGGCTCTGGGGCCAACGTCCTGACTTTC,CASSLTTGSGANVLTF
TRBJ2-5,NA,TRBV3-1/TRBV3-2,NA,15,TGTGCCAGCAGCCAAGATTCTGGGCTTCAAGAGACCCAGTACTTC,CASSQDSGLQETQYF
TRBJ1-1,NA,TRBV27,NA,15,TGTGCCAGCAGTTTATTTGCACAGGGTAACACTGAAGCTTTCTTT,CASSLFAQGNTEAFF
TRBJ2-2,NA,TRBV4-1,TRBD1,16,TGCGCCAGCAGCCTGCGGGACAGGGAATTTGGCGGGGAGCTGTTTTTT,CASSLRDREFGGELFF
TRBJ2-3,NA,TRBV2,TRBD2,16,TGTGCCAGCAGTGAGGGACTAGCGGAGAACACAGATACGCAGTATTTT,CASSEGLAENTDTQYF
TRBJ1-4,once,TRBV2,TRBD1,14,TGTGCCAGCAAACAAGACAGGGAGAATGAAAAACTGTTTTTT,CASKQDRENEKLFF
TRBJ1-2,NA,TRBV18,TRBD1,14,TGTGCCAGCTCACCCGAGACAGGGGTATATGGCTACACCTTC,CASSPETGVYGYTF
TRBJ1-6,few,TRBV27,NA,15,TGTGCCAGCAGTTCGACCGGGACTTTAAGTTCACCCCTCCACTTT,CASSSTGTLSSPLHF
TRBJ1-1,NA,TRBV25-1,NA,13,TGTGCCGCCCAATTCGGGGTCAACACTGAAGCTTTCTTT,CAAQFGVNTEAFF
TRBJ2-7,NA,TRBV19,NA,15,TGTGCCAGTAGTGTCTTCGGCGGAAGCTCCTACGAGCAGTACTTC,CASSVFGGSSYEQYF
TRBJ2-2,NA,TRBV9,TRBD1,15,TGTGCCAGCAGCTCCCGACAGGGCTACACCGGGGAGCTGTTTTTT,CASSSRQGYTGELFF
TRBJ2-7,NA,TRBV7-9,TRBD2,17,TGTGCCAGCAGCACCCCCGGGACTAGCGGAATACCCTACGAGCAGTACTTC,CASSTPGTSGIPYEQYF
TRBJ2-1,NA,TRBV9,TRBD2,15,TGTGCCAGCAGCGTAGAACTAGCGGGGAAGGATGAGCAGTTCTTC,CASSVELAGKDEQFF
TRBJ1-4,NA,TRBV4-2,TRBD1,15,TGTGCCAGCAGCGGGCGGACAGGGGGCCATGAAAAACTGTTTTTT,CASSGRTGGHEKLFF
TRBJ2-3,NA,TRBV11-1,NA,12,TGTGCCAGCAGCCCGGAGGAGGATACGCAGTATTTT,CASSPEEDTQYF
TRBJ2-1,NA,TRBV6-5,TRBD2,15,TGTGCCAGCAGTCTGACTAGCGGGAGTTACGATGAGCAGTTCTTC,CASSLTSGSYDEQFF
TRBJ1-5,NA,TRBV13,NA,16,TGTGCCAGCAGCTTAGGGGGCCCTTATAGCAATCAGCCCCAGCATTTT,CASSLGGPYSNQPQHF
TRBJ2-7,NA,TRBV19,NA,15,TGTGCCAGTAGTATGGATTCCCCAGGGTCCTACGAGCAGTACTTC,CASSMDSPGSYEQYF
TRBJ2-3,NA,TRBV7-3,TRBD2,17,TGTGCCAGCAGCTTATACGGACTAGCGGGAACGGGAGATACGCAGTATTTT,CASSLYGLAGTGDTQYF
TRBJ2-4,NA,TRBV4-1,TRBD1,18,TGCGCCAGCAGCCAAGGTCGAGCGGCCGGACAGGGTAAAAACATTCAGTACTTC,CASSQGRAAGQGKNIQYF
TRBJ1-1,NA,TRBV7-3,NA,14,TGTGCCAGCAGCTCAGGAGGGTTGGGCACTGAAGCTTTCTTT,CASSSGGLGTEAFF
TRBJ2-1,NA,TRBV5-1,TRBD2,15,TGCGCCAGCAGTCTCTGGCGGGAGGGCCTCAATGAGCAGTTCTTC,CASSLWREGLNEQFF
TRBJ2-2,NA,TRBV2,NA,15,TGTGCCAGCAGTGAAGCGCCACCCTTCGGTCGATCGCTGTTTTTT,CASSEAPPFGRSLFF
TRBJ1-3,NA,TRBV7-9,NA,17,TGTGCCAGCAGCGGGTATACGACAGATCCCTCTGGAAACACCATATATTTT,CASSGYTTDPSGNTIYF
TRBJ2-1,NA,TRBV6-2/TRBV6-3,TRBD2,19,TGTGCCAGCAGTGGCAAGGGACTAGCGGTCTTAAGCTCCTACAATGAGCAGTTCTTC,CASSGKGLAVLSSYNEQFF
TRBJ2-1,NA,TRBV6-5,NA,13,TGTGCCAGCATTACAAGGTTAGCCAATGAGCAGTTCTTC,CASITRLANEQFF
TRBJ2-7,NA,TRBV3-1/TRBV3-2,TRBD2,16,TGTGCCAGCAGCCAAGCGCTGCTAGCGGGAGAGTTGGTGCAGTACTTC,CASSQALLAGELVQYF
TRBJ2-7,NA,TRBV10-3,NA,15,TGTGCCATCATCAAGGGGGATCGACGGGATTACGAGCAGTACTTC,CAIIKGDRRDYEQYF
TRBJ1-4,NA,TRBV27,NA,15,TGTGCCAGCAGTTTCCACGCTGGGCCTAATGAAAAACTGTTTTTT,CASSFHAGPNEKLFF
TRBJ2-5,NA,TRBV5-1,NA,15,TGCGCCAGCAGCTTGGAACCAGGGCCCCAGGAGACCCAGTACTTC,CASSLEPGPQETQYF
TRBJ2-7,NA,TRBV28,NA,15,TGTGCCAGCATGGGCGGGGACGGCGGCTCCTACGAGCAGTACTTC,CASMGGDGGSYEQYF
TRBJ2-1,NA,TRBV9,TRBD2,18,TGTGCCAGCAGCGTAGCGAAACTAGCGGGAGGACAATACAATGAGCAGTTCTTC,CASSVAKLAGGQYNEQFF
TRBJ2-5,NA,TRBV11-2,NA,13,TGTGCCAGCAGCTCCACTAGCCAAGAGACCCAGTACTTC,CASSSTSQETQYF
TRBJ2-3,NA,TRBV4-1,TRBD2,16,TGCGCCAGCAGCCAAGAAGGAGCGGGGGGCACAGATACGCAGTATTTT,CASSQEGAGGTDTQYF
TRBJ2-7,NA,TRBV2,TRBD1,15,TGTGCCAGCAGTAACACAGGGGGTTTGCCCTACGAGCAGTACTTC,CASSNTGGLPYEQYF
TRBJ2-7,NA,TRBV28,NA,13,TGTGCCAGCCTTGGAACAGACTACTACGAGCAGTACTTC,CASLGTDYYEQYF
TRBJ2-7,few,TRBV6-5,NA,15,TGTGCCAGCAGGGATTCGGGGTTAGGGATCTACGAGCAGTACTTC,CASRDSGLGIYEQYF